Shown below are 6 T cell receptor beta chains from a single sample sequenced in a study of cytomegalovirus exposure and HLA in healthy donors. The study ran its PCR with 60 Vbeta and 13 Jbeta primers. Some clones are missing from TCRdb's copy, which holds only in-frame ones; the method was immunoSEQ multiplex PCR. The table lists under 150,000 clones, 85% to 90% of them singletons. What was sequenced was PBMCs. Receptors were obtained from a woman aged 25 to 39 in good health and CMV-seropositive.

This chain connects TRBV15 to TRBJ2-7; 8 bases align to TRBD1. CDR1 is LNHNV and CDR2 is YYDKDF in the germline V gene (reference sequence). Trimming took 3 bases from V and 2 from J; bases not matched to a gene: 12. This CDR3 is built from 17 residues. The CDR3 reads CATSSQLTGASTYEQYF. CDR3 bases: TGTGCCACCAGCAGCCAGTTGACAGGGGCGTCAACCTACGAGCAGTACTTC.

This clone was counted once. The V call is TRBV5-1, the J call TRBJ2-3; possibly TRBD2 for D (6 bases). CDR1 is SGHRS and CDR2 is YFSETQ in the germline V gene. Trimming shortened V by 4 bases and J by 5 bases, and 17 bases separated the two germline ends. This CDR3 contains 15 residues. The CDR3 spells CASSARTTEGDTQYF. The CDR3 DNA sequence: TGCGCCAGCAGCGCCCGGACCACGGAGGGAGATACGCAGTATTTT.

V gene TRBV19 combines with J gene TRBJ2-5; D possibly corresponds to TRBD2 (6 bases). V was pared by 6 bases and J by 4 bases, with 12 bases between. This CDR3 comprises 13 residues. Germline values: CDR1 LNHDA, CDR2 SQIVND (reference sequence). In nucleotides, the CDR3 is TGTGCCAGTAGCCGGGGGTTAGGAGAGACCCAGTACTTC. It yields the protein CASSRGLGETQYF.

The V gene is TRBV30, the J gene TRBJ1-2; 7 nucleotides line up with TRBD1. The CDR3 has 11 amino acids. The V segment lost 8 bases and the J segment 6 bases; nucleotides outside the gene matches: 6. Germline V CDR1 and CDR2: GTSNPN, SVGIG (reference sequence). CDR3 sequence (DNA): TGTGCCCTTGACAGGGTGGATGGCTACACCTTC. Amino acid sequence: CALDRVDGYTF.

Remarks on this clone: Compared with germline, one end of the junction differs, possibly owing to a read error. V gene TRBV7-7 combines with J gene TRBJ2-7, with no clear D. The CDR3 runs to 13 residues. Germline V lookup: CDR1 SSHAT, CDR2 FNYEAQ (reference sequence). The CDR3, as DNA: TGTGCTAGCAGCTTAAGCCCGGCCTACGAGCAGTACTTC. Its protein is CASSLSPAYEQYF.

The J gene is TRBJ2-3, the V gene TRBV5-1, with no clear D. V shed 1 base and J shed 2 bases, with 14 bases lying between them. This CDR3 comprises 16 residues. CDR1 and CDR2 (germline): SGHRS, YFSETQ. CDR3 in amino acids: CASSLQVGLHTDTQYF. The CDR3 coding sequence is TGCGCCAGCAGCTTGCAGGTGGGTCTCCACACAGATACGCAGTATTTT.